A selection of T cell receptor beta chains follows, all from one sample in a study of CD8 T cells in ankylosing spondylitis. TCRdb fed the 5' RACE reads into MiXCR, producing one record per CDR3 protein. The data contain approximately 260,000 distinct CDR3 sequences, 15% to 20% of them seen just once; the ten biggest clones take up about a third. Sequencing was done on a sample of blood, either unsorted or a sorted T cell fraction (not recorded which). The receptors shown here come from a male donor with ankylosing spondylitis or in good health (not recorded which). Each CDR3 is given with its conserved first and last residue. The D gene is left open where the match is weak. Clone size is given for some rows only: seen once, a few or many times, or a class if the clone is expanded.

CDR3aa	CDR3nt	v_gene	j_gene	abundance	d_gene
CASSQEVWLAGANHHTQYF	TGTGCCAGCAGCCAAGAGGTCTGGCTAGCGGGAGCTAATCACCATACGCAGTATTTT	TRBV3-1	TRBJ2-3	-	TRBD2
CSVGEGASGELFF	TGCAGCGTTGGGGAGGGGGCATCCGGGGAGCTGTTTTTT	TRBV29-1	TRBJ2-2	-	-
CASSQGTGGIYTGELFF	TGTGCCAGCAGCCAAGGGACAGGGGGCATATACACCGGGGAGCTGTTTTTT	TRBV4-2	TRBJ2-2	-	TRBD1
CSVGWGGQETQYF	TGCAGCGTTGGTTGGGGGGGCCAAGAGACCCAGTACTTC	TRBV29-1	TRBJ2-5	-	TRBD2
CASSADSRYEQYF	TGTGCCAGCAGTGCGGACAGTCGCTACGAGCAGTACTTC	TRBV6-1	TRBJ2-7	many	-
CASSTGLSGSYNEQFF	TGTGCCAGCAGCACAGGACTAAGCGGGTCCTACAATGAGCAGTTCTTC	TRBV7-3	TRBJ2-1	few	-
CASSLGGAGNIQYF	TGTGCCAGCAGTTTAGGGGGGGCGGGGAACATTCAGTACTTC	TRBV12-3/TRBV12-4	TRBJ2-4	-	-
CASTAEVNTEAFF	TGTGCCAGCACCGCAGAAGTCAACACTGAAGCTTTCTTT	TRBV7-6	TRBJ1-1	few	-
CASSYRTGNQPQHF	TGTGCCAGCAGCTACCGGACCGGCAATCAGCCCCAGCATTTT	TRBV5-6	TRBJ1-5	few	-
CASSQWTEAVYEQYF	TGTGCCAGCAGTCAATGGACTGAGGCGGTTTACGAGCAGTACTTC	TRBV2	TRBJ2-7	-	-
CASSQERWNTEAFF	TGCGCCAGCAGCCAAGAGAGATGGAACACTGAAGCTTTCTTT	TRBV4-1	TRBJ1-1	-	-
CASITDNYGYTF	TGTGCCAGCATCACAGACAACTATGGCTACACCTTC	TRBV25-1	TRBJ1-2	-	-
CASSDGLSYEQYF	TGTGCCAGCAGTGACGGGCTCTCCTACGAGCAGTACTTC	TRBV25-1	TRBJ2-7	-	-
CSVVGDSYEQYF	TGCAGCGTTGTGGGGGACTCCTACGAGCAGTACTTC	TRBV29-1	TRBJ2-7	many	-
CASSLEASGNTGEPFF	TGTGCCAGCAGTTTAGAGGCTAGCGGAAACACCGGGGAGCCGTTTTTT	TRBV12-3/TRBV12-4	TRBJ2-2	once	TRBD2
CASSSALTSDTQYF	TGTGCCAGCAGTTCGGCCCTTACGTCCGATACGCAGTATTTT	TRBV25-1	TRBJ2-3	few	-
CAILAENTDTQYF	TGTGCCATATTAGCGGAGAACACAGATACGCAGTATTTT	TRBV10-3	TRBJ2-3	-	-
CASSLRAGTDLYEQYF	TGCGCCAGCAGCTTGCGTGCCGGGACGGACCTCTACGAGCAGTACTTC	TRBV5-1	TRBJ2-7	few	-
CSARVGGDEQFF	TGCAGTGCTAGAGTCGGAGGCGATGAGCAGTTCTTC	TRBV20-1	TRBJ2-1	-	-
CSARDLQGALVISDTQYF	TGCAGTGCTAGAGATCTGCAGGGGGCGCTTGTCATCTCAGATACGCAGTATTTT	TRBV20-1	TRBJ2-3	-	TRBD1
CASSLEGQGGGELFF	TGTGCCAGCAGCTTGGAAGGTCAGGGCGGCGGGGAGCTGTTTTTT	TRBV5-5	TRBJ2-2	-	-
CASSQGLAGPQETQYF	TGTGCCAGCAGCCAGGGACTAGCGGGACCTCAAGAGACCCAGTACTTC	TRBV12-3/TRBV12-4	TRBJ2-5	-	TRBD2
CASLAGGPVNEQFF	TGTGCCAGCTTAGCGGGAGGGCCAGTCAATGAGCAGTTCTTC	TRBV27	TRBJ2-1	-	TRBD2
CATSDGLASLYNEQFF	TGTGCCACCAGTGACGGACTAGCCTCCTTGTACAATGAGCAGTTCTTC	TRBV15	TRBJ2-1	-	TRBD2
CASSLYLNTEAFF	TGTGCCAGCAGCTTGTACTTGAACACTGAAGCTTTCTTT	TRBV7-3	TRBJ1-1	few	-
CASRGTSGPPNTGELFF	TGCGCCAGCAGAGGGACTAGCGGCCCTCCGAACACCGGGGAGCTGTTTTTT	TRBV5-1	TRBJ2-2	-	TRBD2
CASGLDLGELFF	TGTGCTAGTGGTTTGGATCTCGGGGAGCTGTTTTTT	TRBV12-5	TRBJ2-2	few	-
CASSVGAREPAYEQYF	TGTGCCAGCAGCGTAGGTGCTCGGGAGCCCGCCTACGAGCAGTACTTC	TRBV9	TRBJ2-7	many	-
CASSPQHNQPQHF	TGTGCCAGCAGTCCTCAGCACAATCAGCCCCAGCATTTT	TRBV27	TRBJ1-5	-	-
CATSSGGNAYEQFF	TGTGCCACCAGCAGCGGCGGGAACGCATATGAGCAGTTCTTC	TRBV15	TRBJ2-1	few	-
CASSLVSGSTGELFF	TGTGCCAGCAGCTTAGTTTCAGGGAGCACCGGGGAGCTGTTTTTT	TRBV7-9	TRBJ2-2	-	-
CASSQESGGFYEQYF	TGTGCCAGCAGCCAAGAGTCTGGGGGATTCTACGAGCAGTACTTC	TRBV4-2	TRBJ2-7	many	-
CSVLRGNTKYF	TGCAGCGTCTTAAGAGGAAACACCAAATATTTT	TRBV29-1	TRBJ1-3	-	-
CATSRGFGEGIAYEQYF	TGTGCCACCAGCAGAGGGTTTGGTGAGGGTATCGCCTACGAGCAGTACTTC	TRBV15	TRBJ2-7	-	-
CASSASGQELINSPLHF	TGCGCCAGCAGCGCATCCGGGCAGGAGCTCATCAATTCACCCCTCCACTTT	TRBV5-1	TRBJ1-6	-	-
CASSPPVVGEASYEQYF	TGTGCCAGCAGCCCGCCGGTTGTAGGGGAAGCCTCCTACGAGCAGTACTTC	TRBV7-9	TRBJ2-7	few	-
CASRLAGVFGSKTQYF	TGCGCCAGCAGACTAGCGGGAGTGTTTGGGTCGAAGACCCAGTACTTC	TRBV5-1	TRBJ2-5	-	TRBD2
CSASPENTGELFF	TGCAGTGCTAGCCCGGAAAACACCGGGGAGCTGTTTTTT	TRBV20-1	TRBJ2-2	few	-
CASSFSGLAEYYEQYF	TGTGCCAGCAGTTTTTCCGGACTAGCGGAATACTACGAGCAGTACTTC	TRBV27	TRBJ2-7	-	TRBD2
CSVEDPGNTEAFF	TGCAGCGTTGAAGACCCCGGTAACACTGAAGCTTTCTTT	TRBV29-1	TRBJ1-1	few	-
CASSYDQGASLAGELFF	TGTGCCAGCAGTTACGATCAGGGGGCCTCGTTAGCCGGGGAGCTGTTTTTT	TRBV6-5	TRBJ2-2	-	TRBD1
CASSQDRGRADDQPQHF	TGCGCCAGCAGCCAAGATCGGGGCAGGGCGGACGATCAGCCCCAGCATTTT	TRBV4-1	TRBJ1-5	many	-
CSVAGQGSYQQYF	TGCAGCGTTGCTGGACAGGGGTCCTACCAGCAGTACTTC	TRBV29-1	TRBJ2-7	-	TRBD1
CASSPREETWNEKLFF	TGTGCCAGCAGCCCTCGAGAGGAAACCTGGAATGAAAAACTGTTTTTT	TRBV7-9	TRBJ1-4	-	-
CASGLTRDRVFNYGYTF	TGTGCTAGTGGTTTGACCCGGGACAGGGTTTTTAACTATGGCTACACCTTC	TRBV12-5	TRBJ1-2	-	TRBD1
CASSPRGTGNTIYF	TGTGCCAGCAGCCCACGGGGGACTGGAAACACCATATATTTT	TRBV7-9	TRBJ1-3	few	-
CSAVTDNTEAFF	TGCAGTGCTGTGACAGATAACACTGAAGCTTTCTTT	TRBV20-1	TRBJ1-1	few	-
CASSSLGGMNTEAFF	TGTGCCAGCAGCTCCCTAGGGGGGATGAACACTGAAGCTTTCTTT	TRBV7-6	TRBJ1-1	-	-
CASSYSTTGNTEAFF	TGTGCCAGCAGTTACTCGACAACTGGGAACACTGAAGCTTTCTTT	TRBV6-5	TRBJ1-1	few	-
CASSQAGTGASYEQYF	TGCGCCAGCAGCCAAGCGGGGACAGGGGCGTCATACGAGCAGTACTTC	TRBV4-1	TRBJ2-7	-	TRBD1